The rows below give T cell receptor beta chains drawn from one sample of a study of cytomegalovirus exposure and HLA in healthy donors. Only in-frame clones appear in the TCRdb table, and some are missing; sequencing was by immunoSEQ multiplex PCR. The data contain 70,000 to 80,000 clones, 94% of them seen just once; the ten biggest clones take up 2.1%. The source material was PBMCs. The origin of the receptors is a woman aged 18-29 years in good health and CMV-seronegative. CDR3s include the opening cysteine and the closing phenylalanine or tryptophan. A D gene is named only where the DNA matches it firmly. The size entry is marked missing in some rows and otherwise reads once, few, many or a size class.

abundance	d_gene	v_gene	j_gene	CDR3aa	CDR3nt
.	.	TRBV7-9	TRBJ2-1	CASSLDYYNEQFF	TGTGCCAGCAGCTTAGACTACTACAATGAGCAGTTCTTC
.	.	TRBV28	TRBJ1-1	CASRSGTLNTEAFF	TGTGCCAGCAGGTCGGGGACTCTGAACACTGAAGCTTTCTTT
.	TRBD1	TRBV19	TRBJ1-5	CASSPDRISSNQPQHF	TGTGCCAGTAGTCCGGACAGGATCTCAAGCAATCAGCCCCAGCATTTT
.	.	TRBV30	TRBJ1-1	CAWSVPRTAIVNTEAFF	TGTGCCTGGAGTGTACCCCGGACAGCCATAGTGAACACTGAAGCTTTCTTT
.	TRBD2	TRBV11-3	TRBJ2-5	CASSPPGGGTQETQYF	TGTGCCAGCAGCCCACCCGGGGGGGGGACCCAAGAGACCCAGTACTTC
.	TRBD2	TRBV2	TRBJ2-3	CASGKGPGTSEGPDTQYF	TGTGCCAGTGGTAAGGGTCCCGGGACTAGTGAGGGCCCAGATACGCAGTATTTT
.	TRBD1	TRBV29-1	TRBJ1-1	CSVNYGGTGGSSAFF	TGCAGCGTTAACTACGGTGGGACAGGGGGTTCATCAGCTTTCTTT
.	TRBD1	TRBV6-5	TRBJ1-4	CASSSQTGKGNEKLFF	TGTGCCAGCAGTTCCCAGACAGGGAAGGGGAATGAAAAACTGTTTTTT
.	TRBD1	TRBV7-9	TRBJ2-7	CASSPDRGDEQYF	TGTGCCAGCAGCCCGGACAGGGGTGACGAGCAGTACTTC
once	.	TRBV15	TRBJ1-2	CATSRDRGISYGYTF	TGTGCCACCAGCAGAGATCGAGGGATTTCATACGGCTACACCTTC
.	.	TRBV11-3	TRBJ1-1	CASSLVPTRAEAFF	TGTGCCAGCAGCTTAGTTCCGACACGAGCTGAAGCTTTCTTT
once	.	TRBV30	TRBJ1-1	CAWSRGVTNTEAFF	TGTGCCTGGAGTCGCGGCGTCACGAACACTGAAGCTTTCTTT
.	.	TRBV14	TRBJ2-7	CASSQDFPYEQYF	TGTGCCAGCAGCCAAGACTTCCCCTACGAGCAGTACTTC
once	.	TRBV7-2	TRBJ2-7	CASSLYWQAHEQYF	TGTGCCAGCAGCTTATATTGGCAGGCCCACGAGCAGTACTTC
few	.	TRBV4-3	TRBJ1-2	CASSPSRQWASYGYTF	TGCGCCAGCAGCCCGTCCCGACAGTGGGCCAGCTATGGCTACACCTTC
.	.	TRBV19	TRBJ1-2	CALAGGHGYTF	TGTGCCTTGGCGGGGGGCCATGGCTACACCTTC
.	TRBD1	TRBV10-3	TRBJ1-2	CAISVASGTGITGEGYTF	TGTGCCATCAGTGTAGCCTCCGGGACAGGGATAACGGGTGAAGGCTACACCTTC
.	TRBD2	TRBV6-4	TRBJ2-1	CASSEDAAGGHYEQFF	TGTGCCAGCAGTGAAGATGCCGCGGGGGGGCATTATGAGCAGTTCTTC
.	.	TRBV5-1	TRBJ2-3	CASRRGPDTQYF	TGCGCCAGCCGCAGGGGCCCAGATACGCAGTATTTT
once	TRBD1	TRBV14	TRBJ2-7	CASSQGISYRDRGIYEQYF	TGTGCCAGCAGCCAAGGGATCTCCTACCGGGACAGGGGAATCTACGAGCAGTACTTC
.	.	TRBV5-6	TRBJ2-7	CASSLESAYEQYF	TGTGCCAGCAGCTTGGAGTCAGCCTACGAGCAGTACTTC